This passage covers 17 T cell receptor beta chains from one sample sequenced in a study of T cell responses to AZD1222 COVID-19 vaccine (dated by TCRdb to about 2021). Library generation was performed with the immunoSEQ multiplex PCR assay. This immuneACCESS table, as held by TCRdb, lists in-frame sequences with V and J called but not all clones. Of the missing ones, under half trace to an unresolved V gene in checked studies; the others have no known cause. The sample table shows over 150,000 clones, and 90% to 95% are seen once. Of the sample, 1.6% falls within the top ten clones. The sample's time point label is to be understood as: about 28 days (+/-7) after the second vaccine dose. The material sequenced was peripheral blood, taken 28 days after the second AZD1222 dose. The receptors were sampled from an adult who received the AZD1222 COVID-19 vaccine.

The J gene is TRBJ1-6, the V gene TRBV6-2 or TRBV6-3; no clear D gene. The CDR3 length is 13 residues. The ends were cut back, 1 base at V and 7 bases at J, with 5 bases in the middle. Per germline, CDR1 MNHEY and CDR2 SVGEGT. The DNA for the CDR3 is TGTGCCAGCAGTTACTGGTCCAATTCACCCCTCCACTTT. Encoded protein: CASSYWSNSPLHF.

With respect to this clone: Additional DNA sequences in this sample encode the identical CDR3. V gene TRBV19 combines with J gene TRBJ1-5; D uncertain. V was clipped by 1 base and J by 4 bases, with 8 bases between them. The CDR3 has 14 residues. Germline V CDR1 and CDR2: LNHDA, SQIVND (reference sequence). The chain's CDR3 is CASSIGYSNQPQHF. CDR3 sequence (DNA): TGTGCCAGTAGTATAGGGTACAGTAATCAGCCCCAGCATTTT.

V is TRBV19 and J is TRBJ1-2; no firm D call. The CDR3 is 11 residues long. Germline assignment: CDR1 LNHDA and CDR2 SQIVND (reference sequence). Deletions cut 8 bases from V and 5 bases from J, with 9 bases between. CDR3 sequence (DNA): TGTGCCAGTTCTTGGGGATATGGCTACACCTTC. Residues: CASSWGYGYTF.

The rearrangement links TRBV7-8 to TRBJ2-5; 9 bases are shared with TRBD2. J gave up 5 bases and V 8 bases, and 6 bases lay outside the gene matches. CDR1 is SGHVS and CDR2 is FQNEAQ in the germline V gene. There are 13 residues in the CDR3. Here the CDR3 DNA reads TGTGCCAGCCGAGCGGGAGGAGGGGAGACCCAGTACTTC. This gives the protein CASRAGGGETQYF.

The CDR3 sequence is CASSYFGGRNYGYTF. Written as DNA, the CDR3 is TGTGCCAGCAGCTATTTTGGGGGGCGGAACTATGGCTACACCTTC. The gene calls are TRBV28 and TRBJ1-2; TRBD1 might be the D (6 bases). The V end was cut by 6 bases, the J end by 2 bases, with 16 bases between. Per germline, CDR1 MDHEN and CDR2 SYDVKM. The length of the CDR3 is 15 residues.

This rearrangement joins TRBV5-5 to TRBJ2-2; D may be TRBD2 (6 bases). Germline lookup yields CDR1 SGHKS and CDR2 YYEKEE (reference sequence). CDR3 length: 14 amino acids. V was clipped by 3 bases and J by 0 bases, with 6 bases between them. Written as DNA, the CDR3 is TGTGCCAGCAGCTGGGAGGCGAACACCGGGGAGCTGTTTTTT. Translating gives CASSWEANTGELFF.

The CDR3 is CASSAQGDTEAFF. The CDR3 DNA sequence: TGTGCCAGCAGCGCCCAGGGGGACACTGAAGCTTTCTTT. The rearrangement joins TRBV9 to TRBJ1-1; 7 nucleotides agree with TRBD1. Trimming removed 3 bases from V and 3 bases from J; junction bases left unmatched: 2. Germline V gene data show CDR1 as SGDLS and CDR2 as YYNGEE. The CDR3 has 13 residues.

The chain carries TRBV5-4 and TRBJ2-4, with 7 bases fitting TRBD1. The CDR3 has 16 residues. V lost 6 bases to trimming and J lost 4 bases; unmatched junction nucleotides: 13. The germline V gene has CDR1 SGHNT and CDR2 YYREEE (reference sequence). The CDR3 spells CASKTTGEPLKNIQYF. The CDR3 DNA is TGTGCCAGCAAAACCACAGGGGAACCCCTAAAAAACATTCAGTACTTC.

The rearrangement joins TRBV28 to TRBJ2-1; the match to TRBD2 covers 9 bases. V dropped 3 bases and J dropped 7; count of bases not matched to a gene: 7. In germline, CDR1 is MDHEN, CDR2 SYDVKM. The CDR3 has 15 amino acids. The CDR3 nucleotides read TGTGCCAGCAGTTTCGCGGGAGGGCCGAGGAATGAGCAGTTCTTC. This sequence encodes CASSFAGGPRNEQFF.

The rearrangement links TRBV4-1 to TRBJ1-1; D remains unclear. CDR1 is MGHRA and CDR2 is YSYEKL in the germline V gene. Trimming removed 7 bases from V and 0 bases from J, with 9 bases in between. The CDR3 totals 13 residues. CDR3 bases: TGCGCCAGCAAGGAGGGTTTGAACACTGAAGCTTTCTTT. It encodes CASKEGLNTEAFF.

J is TRBJ1-2 and V is TRBV30; 10 bases match TRBD1. J gave up 5 bases and V 3 bases, and 6 bases lay outside the gene matches. This CDR3 has 14 residues. Looked up from germline, CDR1 is GTSNPN and CDR2 is SVGIG (reference sequence). CDR3 sequence: CAWRGQGLGYGYTF. CDR3 nucleotides: TGTGCCTGGAGGGGACAGGGGTTGGGATATGGCTACACCTTC.

This chain uses TRBV2 with TRBJ1-3; 8 nucleotides agree with TRBD1. V gave up 6 bases and J gave up 1 base; unmatched junction bases: 8. This CDR3 spans 16 amino acids. CDR1 and CDR2 from the germline V gene are SNHLY and FYNNEI. The CDR3 DNA follows: TGTGCCAGCAGGAGGAATGGACAGGGATCTGGAAACACCATATATTTT. Protein sequence: CASRRNGQGSGNTIYF.

The chain is built from TRBV2 and TRBJ1-1, with TRBD1 as a possible D gene (5 bases). The ends were cut back, 10 bases at V and 0 bases at J, with 12 bases in the middle. The CDR3 has 13 residues. The germline V gene encodes CDR1 SNHLY and CDR2 FYNNEI. CDR3 in amino acids: CANSGTVNTEAFF. The CDR3 region has the DNA TGTGCCAACTCCGGGACGGTGAACACTGAAGCTTTCTTT.

The chain recombines TRBV5-6 with TRBJ1-1; D unclear. Trimming removed 0 bases at V and 1 base at J, with 7 bases between. Germline CDR1 SGHDT, CDR2 YYEEEE. CDR3 size: 14 residues. CDR3 amino acids: CASSLERSNTEAFF. In DNA, the CDR3 is TGTGCCAGCAGCTTGGAACGGTCGAACACTGAAGCTTTCTTT. Variable domain in full (rest from reference TRBV5-6 and TRBJ1-1): DAGVTQSPTHLIKTRGQQVTLRCSPKSGHDTVSWYQQALGQGPQFIFQYYEEEERQRGNFPDRFSGHQFPNYSSELNVNALLLGDSALYLCASSLERSNTEAFFGQGTRLTVV.

The V and J genes are TRBV29-1 and TRBJ2-7, with D possibly matching TRBD1 (6 bases). The length of the CDR3 is 12 residues. Germline CDR1 and CDR2: SQVTM and ANQGSEA. The V end lost 5 bases, the J end lost 1 base, and 9 bases lay between the germline ends. The chain's CDR3 is CSVLTGSYEQYF. CDR3 bases: TGCAGCGTTCTGACAGGATCCTACGAGCAGTACTTC.

This chain uses TRBV7-9 with TRBJ1-2; D gene unclear. The CDR3 has 14 amino acids. V was pared by 4 bases and J by 3 bases, with 12 bases between. Looked up from germline, CDR1 is SEHNR and CDR2 is FQNEAQ (reference sequence). The CDR3 loop is CASSSTLTDYGYTF. Here the CDR3 DNA reads TGTGCCAGCAGCTCGACTCTGACGGACTATGGCTACACCTTC. Full variable domain (rest looked up from reference TRBV7-9 and TRBJ1-2): DTGVSQNPRHKITKRGQNVTFRCDPISEHNRLYWYRQTLGQGPEFLTYFQNEAQLEKSRLLSDRFSAERPKGSFSTLEIQRTEQGDSAMYLCASSSTLTDYGYTFGSGTRLTVV.

The genes are TRBV19 and TRBJ1-1, with D uncertain. This CDR3 spans 13 amino acids. Looked up from germline, CDR1 is LNHDA and CDR2 is SQIVND (reference sequence). V dropped 5 bases and J dropped 0 bases, with 7 bases sitting between them. The CDR3 coding sequence is TGTGCCAGTAGTCCCGGGCTGAACACTGAAGCTTTCTTT. Protein product: CASSPGLNTEAFF.